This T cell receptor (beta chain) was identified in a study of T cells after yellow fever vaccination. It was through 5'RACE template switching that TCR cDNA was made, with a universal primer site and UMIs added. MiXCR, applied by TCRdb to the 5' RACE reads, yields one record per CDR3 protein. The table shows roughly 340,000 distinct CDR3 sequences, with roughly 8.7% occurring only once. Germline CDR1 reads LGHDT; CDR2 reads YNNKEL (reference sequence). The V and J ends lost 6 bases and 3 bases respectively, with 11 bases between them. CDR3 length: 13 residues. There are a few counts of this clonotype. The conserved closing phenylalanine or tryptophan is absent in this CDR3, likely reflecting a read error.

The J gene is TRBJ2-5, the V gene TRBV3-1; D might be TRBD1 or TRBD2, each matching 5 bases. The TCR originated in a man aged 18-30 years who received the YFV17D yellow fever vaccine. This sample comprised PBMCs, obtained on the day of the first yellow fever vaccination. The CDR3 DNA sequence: TGTGCCAGCAGGCTCCGAGGGGAAGAGACCCAGTACTCT. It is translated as CASRLRGEETQYS.